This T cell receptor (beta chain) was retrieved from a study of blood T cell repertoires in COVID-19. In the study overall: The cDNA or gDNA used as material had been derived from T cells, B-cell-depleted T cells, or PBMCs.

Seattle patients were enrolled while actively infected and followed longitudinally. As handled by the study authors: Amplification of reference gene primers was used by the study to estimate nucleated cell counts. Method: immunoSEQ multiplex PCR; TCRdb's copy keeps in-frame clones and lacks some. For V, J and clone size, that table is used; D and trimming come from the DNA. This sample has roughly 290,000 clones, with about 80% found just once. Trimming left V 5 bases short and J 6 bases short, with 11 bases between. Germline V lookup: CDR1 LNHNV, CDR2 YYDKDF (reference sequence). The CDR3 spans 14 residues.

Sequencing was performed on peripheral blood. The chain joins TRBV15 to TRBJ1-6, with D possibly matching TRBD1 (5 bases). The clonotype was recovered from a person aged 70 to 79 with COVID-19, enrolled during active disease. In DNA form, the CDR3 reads TGTGCCACCAGCGTCCGGGACTCTAATTCACCCCTCCACTTT. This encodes CATSVRDSNSPLHF.